This T cell receptor (beta chain) was identified during a study of OX40 agonist ivuxolimab in advanced cancers. Assay: immunoSEQ multiplex PCR; the TCRdb copy retains only in-frame clones and omits some. The data contain over 20,000 clones, approximately 89% of them singletons. This clone was recorded a few times. The source material was CD4+ or CD8+ T cells sorted from blood, sampled in a trial of the OX40 agonist ivuxolimab. This receptor was identified in an adult with an advanced solid tumor such as melanoma, head and neck, liver or kidney cancer.

CDR3 coding DNA: TGTGCCAGCAGCTCCGGGACAATAGCCTCACCCCTCCACTTT. Translation: CASSSGTIASPLHF. The V gene is TRBV11-2, the J gene TRBJ1-6; a possible D gene is TRBD1 (6 bases). Per germline, CDR1 SGHAT and CDR2 FQNNGV. V lost 4 bases and J lost 10, with 14 bases in between. The CDR3 consists of 14 residues.